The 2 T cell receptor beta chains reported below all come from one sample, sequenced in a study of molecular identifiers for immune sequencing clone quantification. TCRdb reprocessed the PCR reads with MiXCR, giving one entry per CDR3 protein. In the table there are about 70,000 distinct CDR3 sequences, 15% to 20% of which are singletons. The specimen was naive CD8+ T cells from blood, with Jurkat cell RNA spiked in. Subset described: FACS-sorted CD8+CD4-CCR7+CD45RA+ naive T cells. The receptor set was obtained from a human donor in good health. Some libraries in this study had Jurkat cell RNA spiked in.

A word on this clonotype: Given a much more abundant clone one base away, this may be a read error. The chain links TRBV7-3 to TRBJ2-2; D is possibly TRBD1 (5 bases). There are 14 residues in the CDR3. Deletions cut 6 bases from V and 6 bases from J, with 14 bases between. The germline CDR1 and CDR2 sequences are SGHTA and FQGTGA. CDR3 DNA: TGTGCCAGCAGGCCTAAGGGGTTGGCCGGGGAGCTGTTTTTT. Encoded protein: CASRPKGLAGELFF.

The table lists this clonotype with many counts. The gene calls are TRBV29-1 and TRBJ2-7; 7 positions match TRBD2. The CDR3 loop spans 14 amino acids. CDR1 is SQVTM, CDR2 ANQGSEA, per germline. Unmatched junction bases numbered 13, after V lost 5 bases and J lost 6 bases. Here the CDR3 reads CSVSGLERAGEQYF. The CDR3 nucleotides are TGCAGCGTTTCCGGACTAGAGCGAGCGGGCGAGCAGTACTTC.